Presented here are 25 T cell receptor beta chains from one specimen sequenced in a study of CD8+ T cells in alopecia areata. The treatment is: oral pan-JAK inhibitor, 5-10 mg twice daily. Extraction and reverse transcription of RNA yielded cDNA as the sequencing template. Repertoires were generated with immunoSEQ multiplex PCR, while TCRdb's copy carries only in-frame clones and drops some. Of around 140,000 clones detected, about 85% appear once; the ten largest clones hold around 14%. The sample was CD8+ T cells sorted from blood, taken at week 4, from a patient treated with tofacitinib. The receptors originated from a human donor with alopecia areata.

J is TRBJ1-1 and V is TRBV15; 9 bases match TRBD1. The CDR3 contains 14 residues. Germline CDR1 reads LNHNV; CDR2 reads YYDKDF (reference sequence). V shed 8 bases and J 4 bases; nucleotides not matched to a gene: 8. The CDR3 sequence is CATSHGTGSTEAFF. CDR3 DNA sequence: TGTGCCACCTCGCATGGGACAGGGAGCACTGAAGCTTTCTTT.

The gene calls are TRBV7-9 and TRBJ2-5, with D unclear. CDR1 SEHNR and CDR2 FQNEAQ come from the germline V gene (reference sequence). The CDR3 length is 15 residues. V was clipped by 5 bases and J by 0 bases, with 13 bases between them. The CDR3 loop reads CASSLGPVYQETQYF. In nucleotides, the CDR3 is TGTGCCAGCAGCCTGGGCCCAGTGTACCAAGAGACCCAGTACTTC.

CDR3 bases: TGTGCCAGCAGCGTAGGAGGAGGGGCGGGCTACGAGCAGTACTTC. Protein sequence: CASSVGGGAGYEQYF. The V call is TRBV9, the J call TRBJ2-7; TRBD2 is a possible D gene (6 bases). Germline CDR1 and CDR2: SGDLS and YYNGEE. The length of the CDR3 is 15 residues. The V end lost 0 bases, the J end lost 3 bases, and 13 bases lay between the germline ends.

The V and J genes are TRBV5-6 and TRBJ2-1; D not resolved. The V end was cut by 4 bases, the J end by 0 bases, with 5 bases between. Germline CDR1 and CDR2: SGHDT and YYEEEE. This CDR3 contains 13 residues. The CDR3 nucleotides are TGTGCCAGCAGCACAAGCTCCTACAATGAGCAGTTCTTC. Protein sequence: CASSTSSYNEQFF.

CDR3 DNA: TGTGCCAGCAGTAGCAGGGGGAGGAGTTCCGAGCAGTACTTC. Amino acids: CASSSRGRSSEQYF. The rearrangement uses TRBV27 and TRBJ2-7, with a possible D match to TRBD1 (7 bases). Germline-derived CDR1 and CDR2 are MNHEY and SMNVEV (reference sequence). V lost 5 bases and J 6 bases, leaving 17 bases between the germline ends. CDR3 length equals 14 residues.

This rearrangement joins TRBV29-1 to TRBJ2-1, with TRBD1 matching 7 bases. In germline, CDR1 is SQVTM, CDR2 ANQGSEA. Trimming cost V 6 bases and J 7 bases; bases outside gene matches: 6. This CDR3 comprises 12 residues. The CDR3 region is CSVGTQGNEQFF. The CDR3 region has the DNA TGCAGCGTCGGGACACAGGGGAATGAGCAGTTCTTC.

The chain combines TRBV4-1 with TRBJ2-2; D may be TRBD2 (5 bases). The CDR3 contains 16 residues. Germline V gene sequence: CDR1 MGHRA, CDR2 YSYEKL. The ends were cut back, 4 bases at V and 1 base at J, with 13 bases in the middle. CDR3 sequence reads: CASSPRGQMNTGELFF. The CDR3 region has the DNA TGCGCCAGCAGCCCTAGAGGGCAGATGAACACCGGGGAGCTGTTTTTT.

The chain links TRBV9 to TRBJ2-2, with 11 bases matching TRBD2. This CDR3 comprises 16 residues. J gave up 1 base and V 4 bases, and 3 bases lay outside the gene matches. The germline V gene encodes CDR1 SGDLS and CDR2 YYNGEE. The CDR3 here is CASSYGTSGNTGELFF. CDR3 in DNA: TGTGCCAGCAGCTACGGGACTAGCGGGAACACCGGGGAGCTGTTTTTT.

The rearrangement uses TRBV6-5 and TRBJ1-5, with no clear D. Germline V CDR1 and CDR2: MNHEY, SVGAGI. Trimming pared 6 bases from V and 2 bases from J, leaving 8 bases between. This CDR3 contains 13 residues. The CDR3 reads CASSDSGNQPQHF. The DNA of the CDR3 is TGTGCCAGCAGCGATAGTGGCAATCAGCCCCAGCATTTT.

The chain has TRBV4-1 and TRBJ2-3; 8 nucleotides match TRBD2. J was trimmed by 0 bases and V by 4 bases; bases with no gene match: 6. Germline CDR1 is MGHRA and CDR2 is YSYEKL. CDR3 length: 16 amino acids. DNA of the CDR3: TGCGCCAGCAGCCCTCTAGCGGGTACTAGCACAGATACGCAGTATTTT. Amino acids: CASSPLAGTSTDTQYF.

The V call is TRBV7-9, the J call TRBJ2-1; maybe TRBD1 (5 bases). V lost 1 base, J lost 7 bases, and 17 bases lay in between. The CDR3 runs 16 residues. Germline V gene lookup returns CDR1 SEHNR and CDR2 FQNEAQ (reference sequence). For the CDR3, the DNA is TGTGCCAGCAGCTTAGGGGCAGGAATGGACATTAATGAGCAGTTCTTC. Its translation is CASSLGAGMDINEQFF. Based on the CDR3 plus reference TRBV7-9 and TRBJ2-1, the full variable domain is DTGVSQNPRHKITKRGQNVTFRCDPISEHNRLYWYRQTLGQGPEFLTYFQNEAQLEKSRLLSDRFSAERPKGSFSTLEIQRTEQGDSAMYLCASSLGAGMDINEQFFGPGTRLTVL.

The count of this clone is one. This chain joins TRBV12-5 and TRBJ2-1; the D is unclear. The length of the CDR3 is 12 residues. Germline CDR1 is LGHNT and CDR2 is FRNRAP. V was cut by 1 base and J by 10 bases, with 8 bases left in between. CDR3 coding DNA: TGTGCTAGTGGTTTGGCAACGGCAGAGCAGTTCTTC. The encoded protein is CASGLATAEQFF.

This clone was seen just once. Germline is not matched at one junction end, which may reflect a read error. Within the sample, other DNA sequences also encode this same CDR3. This rearrangement joins TRBV29-1 to TRBJ2-2; possibly TRBD2 for D (5 bases). The length of the CDR3 is 12 residues. Germline CDR1 is SQVTM and CDR2 is ANQGSEA. CDR3 amino acids: CSVYPITGELFF. CDR3 DNA: TGCAGCGTGTACCCCATCACCGGGGAGCTGTTCTTT.

The chain recombines TRBV28 with TRBJ2-7; D gene uncertain. The CDR3 contains 13 residues. Germline CDR1 MDHEN, CDR2 SYDVKM. V was pared by 6 bases and J by 13 bases, with 22 bases between. The CDR3 is CASSKPSFRVPYF. The CDR3 region has the DNA TGTGCCAGCAGCAAACCCTCCTTCCGAGTCCCATACTTC.

This sequence joins TRBV7-2 and TRBJ2-2; 7 positions agree with TRBD1. CDR3 size: 17 residues. With 5 bases clipped from V and 5 bases from J, the junction kept 14 bases outside the gene matches. Germline V gene data show CDR1 as SGHTA and CDR2 as FQGNSA. CDR3 residues: CASSPTGASLQTGELFF. The CDR3 DNA follows: TGTGCCAGCAGCCCTACAGGGGCAAGTCTCCAGACCGGGGAGCTGTTTTTT.

CDR3 coding DNA: TGCGCCAGCAGCCATTCCCCGACAGACAAGAACACTGAAGCTTTCTTT. Its protein is CASSHSPTDKNTEAFF. The V gene is TRBV4-1, the J gene TRBJ1-1, with D maybe TRBD1 (5 bases). V was trimmed by 3 bases and J by 1 base, leaving 15 bases between them. Germline assignment: CDR1 MGHRA and CDR2 YSYEKL. The CDR3 length is 16 residues.

V and J are TRBV2 and TRBJ2-1, with D perhaps TRBD2 (5 bases). Germline CDR1 reads SNHLY; CDR2 reads FYNNEI. This CDR3 contains 16 residues. The germline V and J ends were trimmed by 7 bases and 4 bases, with 20 bases remaining between them. The CDR3 loop reads CASTTIRDGDYNEQFF. The CDR3 DNA sequence: TGTGCCAGCACCACCATCAGAGACGGGGATTACAATGAGCAGTTCTTC.

V gene TRBV5-1 combines with J gene TRBJ2-7; perhaps TRBD2 as D (5 bases). CDR3 length equals 13 residues. CDR1 and CDR2 from the germline V gene are SGHRS and YFSETQ. V was cut by 2 bases and J by 6 bases, with 12 bases left in between. CDR3 residues: CASSFVGEIEQYF. CDR3 in DNA: TGCGCCAGCAGCTTTGTTGGGGAGATCGAGCAGTACTTC.

This chain links TRBV7-9 with TRBJ2-7, with TRBD1 matching 9 bases. V lost 5 bases to trimming and J lost 3 bases; unmatched junction nucleotides: 8. The CDR3 runs to 15 residues. Germline CDR1 reads SEHNR; CDR2 reads FQNEAQ (reference sequence). The CDR3 DNA reads TGTGCCAGCAGCCCTCAGACAGGGGGGCTCTACGAGCAGTACTTC. Its translation is CASSPQTGGLYEQYF.

The rearrangement uses TRBV29-1 and TRBJ2-1; D is possibly TRBD1 (6 bases). In germline, CDR1 is SQVTM, CDR2 ANQGSEA. The germline V and J ends were trimmed by 7 bases and 7 bases, with 14 bases remaining between them. The CDR3 is 12 amino acids. DNA of the CDR3: TGCAGCGACGTCTTAACAGGGAATGAGCAGTTCTTC. Its protein is CSDVLTGNEQFF.

The chain links TRBV27 to TRBJ2-6; D is unclear. The CDR3 is 15 residues long. From germline, CDR1 is MNHEY and CDR2 SMNVEV (reference sequence). V gave up 1 base and J gave up 0 bases, with 4 bases separating them. CDR3 region: CASSLWSSGANVLTF. In nucleotides, the CDR3 is TGTGCCAGCAGTTTATGGAGCTCTGGGGCCAACGTCCTGACTTTC.

The V call is TRBV29-1, the J call TRBJ1-4; D not certain. Trimming removed 7 bases at V and 8 bases at J, with 8 bases between. The CDR3 totals 10 residues. Germline CDR1 is SQVTM and CDR2 is ANQGSEA. The CDR3 protein is CSALQEKLFF. CDR3 sequence (DNA): TGCAGCGCCCTTCAGGAAAAACTGTTTTTT.

This chain joins TRBV5-1 and TRBJ2-3, with 7 bases identical to TRBD2. Germline V gene lookup returns CDR1 SGHRS and CDR2 YFSETQ. Losses at the gene ends were 0 bases for V and 5 bases for J; bases not matched to a gene: 6. The CDR3 consists of 15 residues. CDR3 protein: CASSLVEGREDTQYF. Written as DNA, the CDR3 is TGCGCCAGCAGCTTGGTCGAGGGGAGGGAAGATACGCAGTATTTT.

Turning to this clone: Other nucleotide sequences in the sample specify the same CDR3. This rearrangement joins TRBV25-1 to TRBJ2-7; maybe TRBD2 (6 bases). Germline V lookup: CDR1 MGHDK, CDR2 SYGVNS. This CDR3 comprises 12 residues. Trimming stripped 5 bases from V and 4 bases from J, with 9 bases between. CDR3 DNA sequence: TGTGCCAGCAGTCCTGGGGGGTACGAGCAGTACTTC. This encodes CASSPGGYEQYF.

The chain uses TRBV9 and TRBJ1-2; D uncertain. CDR3 size: 17 residues. Germline V gene data show CDR1 as SGDLS and CDR2 as YYNGEE. Between the trimmed V and J ends, which lost 0 bases and 0 bases, there was a span of 15 bases. CDR3 coding DNA: TGTGCCAGCAGCGTAGCGGAGTCAGAACTAACTAACTATGGCTACACCTTC. Translation gives CASSVAESELTNYGYTF.